This TCR beta chain derives from a study of metastatic and nonmetastatic thyroid tumors. Study background: The authors compared repertoires across blood and tumor or nodule tissue from malignant and benign thyroid patients. Points from the study as a whole: Within blood and tumor, benign nodules reportedly had significantly lower TCR beta diversity than malignant thyroid tumors did.

As processed by the authors: CDR3 was compared across clinicopathological groups, and the resulting differences were used to build a distant-metastasis classifier for papillary thyroid cancer. Using MiXCR, TCRdb re-called clones from the PCR reads. Clone size and V and J calls follow TCRdb, not the original study. The table includes more than 12,000 clones, approximately 20% detected once. Germline V gives CDR1 SNHLY, CDR2 FYNNEI. This CDR3 is built from 15 residues. Trimming took 3 bases from V and 4 from J; bases not matched to a gene: 5. Treatment of any kind had been given to no patient before thyroid surgery. About this clone itself: The target antigen is unknown.

Sequencing was performed on blood. This sequence was found in a female donor with papillary thyroid cancer or a benign thyroid nodule (not recorded which). Some clones in this sample may be carry-over from other donors' samples. This chain joins TRBV2 and TRBJ2-7; 11 positions match TRBD2. The chain's CDR3 is CASSEFLAGGYEQYF. The CDR3 DNA reads as TGTGCCAGCAGTGAGTTTCTAGCGGGAGGATACGAGCAGTACTTC.